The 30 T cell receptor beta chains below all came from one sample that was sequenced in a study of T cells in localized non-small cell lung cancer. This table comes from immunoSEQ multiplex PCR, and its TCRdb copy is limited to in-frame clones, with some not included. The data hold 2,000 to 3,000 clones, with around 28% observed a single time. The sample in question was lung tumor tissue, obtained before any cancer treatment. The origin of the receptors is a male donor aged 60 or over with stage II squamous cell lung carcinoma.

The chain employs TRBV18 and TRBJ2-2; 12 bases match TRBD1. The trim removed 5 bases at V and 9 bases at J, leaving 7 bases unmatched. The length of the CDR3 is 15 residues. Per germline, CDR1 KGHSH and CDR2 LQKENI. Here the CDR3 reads CASSDGTGGTRELFF. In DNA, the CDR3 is TGTGCCAGCTCAGACGGGACAGGGGGCACTCGGGAGCTGTTTTTT.

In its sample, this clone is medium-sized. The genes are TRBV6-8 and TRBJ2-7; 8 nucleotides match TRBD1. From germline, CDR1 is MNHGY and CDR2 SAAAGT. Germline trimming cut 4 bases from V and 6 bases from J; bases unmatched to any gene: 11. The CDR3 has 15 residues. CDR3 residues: CASSSSRTGLREQYV. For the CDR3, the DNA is TGTGCCAGCAGTTCCTCCCGGACAGGGTTACGCGAGCAGTACGTC.

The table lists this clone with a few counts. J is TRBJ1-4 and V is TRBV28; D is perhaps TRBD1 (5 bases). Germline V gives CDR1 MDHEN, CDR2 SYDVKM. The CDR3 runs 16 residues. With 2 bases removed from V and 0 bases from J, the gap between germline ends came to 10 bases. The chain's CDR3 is CASSLLGGATNEKLFF. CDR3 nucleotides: TGTGCCAGCAGTTTACTGGGGGGGGCAACTAATGAAAAACTGTTTTTT. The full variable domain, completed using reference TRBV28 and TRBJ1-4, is DVKVTQSSRYLVKRTGEKVFLECVQDMDHENMFWYRQDPGLGLRLIYFSYDVKMKEKGDIPEGYSVSREKKERFSLILESASTNQTSMYLCASSLLGGATNEKLFFGSGTQLSVL.

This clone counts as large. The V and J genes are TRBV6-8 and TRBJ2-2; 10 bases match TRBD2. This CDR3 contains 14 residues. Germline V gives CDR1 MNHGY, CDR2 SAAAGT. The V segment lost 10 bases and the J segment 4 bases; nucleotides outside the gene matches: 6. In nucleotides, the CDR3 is TGTGCCACCAGGCGGACTAGCGGCACCGGGGAGCTGTTTTTT. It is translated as CATRRTSGTGELFF.

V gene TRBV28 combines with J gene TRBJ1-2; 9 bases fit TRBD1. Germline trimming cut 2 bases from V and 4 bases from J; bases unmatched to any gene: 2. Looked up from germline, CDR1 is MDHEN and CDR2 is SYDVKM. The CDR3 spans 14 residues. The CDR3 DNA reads TGTGCCAGCAGTTTAACAGGGGGCGCCTATGGCTACACCTTC. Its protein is CASSLTGGAYGYTF.

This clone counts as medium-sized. CDR3 in amino acids: CASSSSRRGRTIHEQYF. Written as DNA, the CDR3 is TGTGCCAGCAGTTCAAGCCGCAGGGGGCGTACGATCCACGAGCAGTACTTC. The rearrangement joins TRBV6-7 to TRBJ2-7; 8 positions agree with TRBD1. TRBV6-7 carries the ORF label, with uncertain function. The junction had 16 bases not matched to a gene; V was cut back by 4 bases and J by 5 bases. The CDR3 is 17 amino acids.

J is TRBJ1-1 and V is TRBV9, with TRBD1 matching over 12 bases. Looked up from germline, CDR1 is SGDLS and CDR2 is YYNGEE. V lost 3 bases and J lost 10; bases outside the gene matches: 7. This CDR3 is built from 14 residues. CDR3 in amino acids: CASSAAGTGGGAFF. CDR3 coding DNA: TGTGCCAGCAGCGCCGCCGGGACAGGGGGCGGAGCTTTCTTT.

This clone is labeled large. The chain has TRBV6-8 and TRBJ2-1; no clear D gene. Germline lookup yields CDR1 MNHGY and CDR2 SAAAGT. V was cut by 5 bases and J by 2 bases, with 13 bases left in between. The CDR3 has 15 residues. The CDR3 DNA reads TGTGCCAGCAGTGATGGAACAGAGACCTACAATGAGCAGTTCTTC. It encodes CASSDGTETYNEQFF.

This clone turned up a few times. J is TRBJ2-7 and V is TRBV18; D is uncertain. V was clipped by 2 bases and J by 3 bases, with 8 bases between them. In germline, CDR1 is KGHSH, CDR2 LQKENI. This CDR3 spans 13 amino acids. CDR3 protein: CASSPGPGYEQYF. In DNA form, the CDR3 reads TGTGCCAGCTCACCAGGTCCTGGCTACGAGCAGTACTTC.

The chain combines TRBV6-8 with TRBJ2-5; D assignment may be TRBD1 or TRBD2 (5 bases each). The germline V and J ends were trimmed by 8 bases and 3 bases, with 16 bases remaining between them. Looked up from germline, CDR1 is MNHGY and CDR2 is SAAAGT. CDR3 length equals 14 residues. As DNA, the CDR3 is TGTGCCAGCGAGGGCACAGGTGGAAAAGAGACCCAGTACTTC. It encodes CASEGTGGKETQYF.

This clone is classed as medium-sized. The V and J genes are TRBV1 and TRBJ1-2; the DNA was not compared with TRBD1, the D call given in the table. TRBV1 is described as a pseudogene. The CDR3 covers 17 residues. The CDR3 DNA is TGCGCCAGCAGCCAAGATATTGGGACAGGGGTGGTTATTGGCTACACCTTC. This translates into CASSQDIGTGVVIGYTF.

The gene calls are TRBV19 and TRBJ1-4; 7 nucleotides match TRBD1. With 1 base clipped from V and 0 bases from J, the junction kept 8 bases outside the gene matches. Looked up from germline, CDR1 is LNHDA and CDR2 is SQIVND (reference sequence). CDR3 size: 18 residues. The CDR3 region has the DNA TGTGCCAGTAGTATAGGACCGGGACAGCTTGCAACTAATGAAAAACTGTTTTTT. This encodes CASSIGPGQLATNEKLFF.

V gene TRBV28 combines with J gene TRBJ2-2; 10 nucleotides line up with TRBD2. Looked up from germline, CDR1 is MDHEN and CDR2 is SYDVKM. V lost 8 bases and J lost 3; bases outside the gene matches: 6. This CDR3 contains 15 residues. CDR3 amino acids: CASSAGTSDTGELFF. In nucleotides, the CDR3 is TGTGCCAGCTCAGCCGGGACTAGCGACACCGGGGAGCTGTTTTTT.

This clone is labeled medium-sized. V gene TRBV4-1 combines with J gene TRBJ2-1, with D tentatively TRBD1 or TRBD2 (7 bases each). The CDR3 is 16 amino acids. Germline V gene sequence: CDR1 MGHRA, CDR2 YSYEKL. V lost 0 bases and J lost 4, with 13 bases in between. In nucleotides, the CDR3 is TGCGCCAGCAGCCAAGATGGGAGGGGGCGGTACAATGAGCAGTTCTTC. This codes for CASSQDGRGRYNEQFF.

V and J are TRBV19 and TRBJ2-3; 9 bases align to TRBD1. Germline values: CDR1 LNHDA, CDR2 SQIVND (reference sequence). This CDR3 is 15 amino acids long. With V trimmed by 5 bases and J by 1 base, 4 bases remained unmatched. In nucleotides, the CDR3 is TGTGCCAGTAGTCCACGGACAGGGGGCACAGATACGCAGTATTTT. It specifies CASSPRTGGTDTQYF.

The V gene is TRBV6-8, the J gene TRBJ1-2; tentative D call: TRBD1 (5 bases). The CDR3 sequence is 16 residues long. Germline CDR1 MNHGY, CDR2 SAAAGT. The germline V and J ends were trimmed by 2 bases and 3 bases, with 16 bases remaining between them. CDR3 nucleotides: TGTGCCAGCAGTTACGTAGAGGGGAACCGAGACTATGGCTACACCTTC. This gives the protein CASSYVEGNRDYGYTF.

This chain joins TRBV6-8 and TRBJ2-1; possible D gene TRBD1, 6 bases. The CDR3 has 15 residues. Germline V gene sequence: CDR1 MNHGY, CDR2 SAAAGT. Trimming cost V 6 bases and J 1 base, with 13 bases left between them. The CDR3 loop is CASRTSGASYNEQFF. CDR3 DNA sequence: TGTGCCAGCAGAACATCAGGGGCTTCCTACAATGAGCAGTTCTTC.

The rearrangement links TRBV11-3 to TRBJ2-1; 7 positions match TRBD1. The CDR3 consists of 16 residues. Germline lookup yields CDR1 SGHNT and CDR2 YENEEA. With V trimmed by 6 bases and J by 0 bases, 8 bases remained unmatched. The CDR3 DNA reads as TGTGCCAGCAGTCACAGGGGCCTTAGCTCCTACAATGAGCAGTTCTTC. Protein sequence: CASSHRGLSSYNEQFF.

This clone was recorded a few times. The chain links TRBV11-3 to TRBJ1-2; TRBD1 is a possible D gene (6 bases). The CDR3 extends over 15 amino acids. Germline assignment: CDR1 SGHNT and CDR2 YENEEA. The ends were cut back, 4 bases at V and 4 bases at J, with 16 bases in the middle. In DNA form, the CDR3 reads TGTGCCAGCAGCTCATCTCCGACAGGCCCCTATGGCTACACCTTC. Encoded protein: CASSSSPTGPYGYTF.

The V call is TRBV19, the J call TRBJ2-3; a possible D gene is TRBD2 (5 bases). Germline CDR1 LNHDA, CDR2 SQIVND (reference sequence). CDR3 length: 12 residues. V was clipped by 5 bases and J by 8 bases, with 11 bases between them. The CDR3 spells CASSLIGGTQYF. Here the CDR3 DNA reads TGTGCCAGTAGTCTCATTGGAGGTACGCAGTATTTT.

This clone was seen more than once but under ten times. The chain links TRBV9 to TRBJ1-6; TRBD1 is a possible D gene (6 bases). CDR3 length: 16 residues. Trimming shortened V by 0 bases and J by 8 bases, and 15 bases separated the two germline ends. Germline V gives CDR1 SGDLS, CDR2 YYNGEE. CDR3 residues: CASSVAPRGEHSPLHF. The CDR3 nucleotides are TGTGCCAGCAGCGTAGCTCCGAGGGGGGAACATTCACCCCTCCACTTT.

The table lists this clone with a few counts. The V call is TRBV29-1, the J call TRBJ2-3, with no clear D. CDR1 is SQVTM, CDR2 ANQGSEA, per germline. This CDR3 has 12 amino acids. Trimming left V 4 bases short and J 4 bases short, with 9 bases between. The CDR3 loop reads CSVGGASDTQYF. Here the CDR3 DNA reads TGCAGCGTTGGAGGAGCGTCAGATACGCAGTATTTT.

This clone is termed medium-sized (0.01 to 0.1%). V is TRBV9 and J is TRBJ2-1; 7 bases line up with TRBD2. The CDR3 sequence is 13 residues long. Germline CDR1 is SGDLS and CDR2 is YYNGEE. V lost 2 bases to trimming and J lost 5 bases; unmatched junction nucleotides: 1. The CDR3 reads CASSVTSDNEQFF. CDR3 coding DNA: TGTGCCAGCAGCGTTACTAGCGACAATGAGCAGTTCTTC.

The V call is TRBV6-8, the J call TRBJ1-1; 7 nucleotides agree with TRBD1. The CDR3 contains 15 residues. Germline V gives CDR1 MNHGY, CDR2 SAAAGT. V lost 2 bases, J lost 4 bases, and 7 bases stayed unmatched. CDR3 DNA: TGTGCCAGCAGTTACCCGGACAGGAGGACCACTGAAGCTTTCTTT. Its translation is CASSYPDRRTTEAFF.

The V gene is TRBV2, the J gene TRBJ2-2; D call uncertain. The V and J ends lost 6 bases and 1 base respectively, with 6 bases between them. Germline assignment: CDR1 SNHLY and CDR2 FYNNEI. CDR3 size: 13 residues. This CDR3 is CASSYQNTGELFF. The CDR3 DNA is TGTGCCAGCAGCTACCAGAACACCGGGGAGCTGTTTTTT.

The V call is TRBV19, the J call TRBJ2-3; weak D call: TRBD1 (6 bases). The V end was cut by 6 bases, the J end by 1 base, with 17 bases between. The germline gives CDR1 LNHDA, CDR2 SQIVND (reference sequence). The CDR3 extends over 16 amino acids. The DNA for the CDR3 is TGTGCCAGTAGCACTCACCCGGGACACCGCACAGATACGCAGTATTTT. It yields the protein CASSTHPGHRTDTQYF.

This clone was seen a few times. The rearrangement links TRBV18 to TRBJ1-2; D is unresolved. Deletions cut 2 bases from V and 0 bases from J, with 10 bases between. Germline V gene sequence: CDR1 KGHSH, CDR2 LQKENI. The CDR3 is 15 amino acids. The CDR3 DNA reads TGTGCCAGCTCACCATTCATGGACTCTAACTATGGCTACACCTTC. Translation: CASSPFMDSNYGYTF.

CDR3 region: CASSESTSGGATDTQYF. The CDR3 coding sequence is TGCGCCAGCAGTGAGTCGACTAGCGGGGGGGCCACAGATACGCAGTATTTT. The chain recombines TRBV10-1 with TRBJ2-3; 14 bases are a match to TRBD2. V was pared by 0 bases and J by 2 bases, with 1 base of the junction left unmatched. Per germline, CDR1 WNHNN and CDR2 SYGVQD (reference sequence). There are 17 residues in the CDR3.

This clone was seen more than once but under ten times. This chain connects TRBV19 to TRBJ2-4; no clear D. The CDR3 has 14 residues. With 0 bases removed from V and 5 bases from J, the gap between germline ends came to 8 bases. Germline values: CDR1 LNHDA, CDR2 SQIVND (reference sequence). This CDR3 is CASSIEGRQNIQYF. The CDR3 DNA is TGTGCCAGTAGTATAGAGGGCCGGCAAAACATTCAGTACTTC.

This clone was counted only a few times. CDR3 nucleotides: TGTGCCAGCAGTGAACCGGGACAGGGGGAGAATGAGCAGTTCTTC. Translating gives CASSEPGQGENEQFF. V and J are TRBV2 and TRBJ2-1, with 11 positions matching TRBD1. Germline CDR1 SNHLY, CDR2 FYNNEI. CDR3 size: 15 residues. V lost 2 bases to trimming and J lost 7 bases; unmatched junction nucleotides: 4.